Listed here are 17 T cell receptor beta chains from one sample, sequenced in a study of CD8 T cells in Susac syndrome (dated by TCRdb to the late 2010s). The library was obtained by the immunoSEQ multiplex PCR assay. RNA was extracted with the RNeasy kit and roughly 0.45 to 1 ug was reverse transcribed using random hexamers. TCRdb reanalyzed the raw reads on its own, using fastp at Q25 for trimming and MiXCR for clone calling, and kept in-frame beta chains. Rows merge per CDR3 protein into single entries with the most common DNA and genes. The sample has 150,000 or so distinct CDR3 sequences on record, around 96% of them singletons. The ten largest clones represent 0.16% of the sample. The sequencing sample was made of CD4+ T cells from PBMCs. Receptors originate from a human donor with Susac syndrome.

The chain links TRBV12-3 or TRBV12-4 to TRBJ1-1, with D possibly TRBD1 on 6 matching bases. This CDR3 comprises 13 residues. V lost 6 bases and J 10 bases, leaving 18 bases between the germline ends. CDR3 residues: CASSSLGGMGAFF. CDR3 nucleotides: TGTGCCAGCAGCTCCCTAGGGGGGATGGGAGCTTTCTTT.

The chain has TRBV20-1 and TRBJ2-7; 7 bases agree with TRBD1. CDR1 and CDR2 from the germline V gene are DFQATT and SNEGSKA (reference sequence). The CDR3 has 14 amino acids. J lost 2 bases, V lost 6 bases, and 10 bases had no gene match. CDR3 residues: CSANPRGSPYEQYF. The CDR3 nucleotides read TGCAGTGCGAATCCCAGGGGGTCCCCCTACGAGCAGTACTTC.

The chain recombines TRBV30 with TRBJ2-5; no reliable D call. The ends were cut back, 8 bases at V and 3 bases at J, with 10 bases in the middle. Germline values: CDR1 GTSNPN, CDR2 SVGIG (reference sequence). This CDR3 is built from 11 residues. The CDR3 DNA reads TGTGCCGGACGTCGAGAAGAGACCCAGTACTTC. Encoded protein: CAGRREETQYF.

The J gene is TRBJ1-2, the V gene TRBV20-1, with D uncertain. Trimming took 2 bases from V and 0 from J, leaving 10 bases between them. Germline V gene data show CDR1 as DFQATT and CDR2 as SNEGSKA (reference sequence). The CDR3 spans 14 residues. CDR3 DNA: TGCAGTGCTAGAAACAGCTTCACTAACTATGGCTACACCTTC. Amino acid sequence: CSARNSFTNYGYTF.

CDR3 residues: CASSQATSGWLREQYF. Written as DNA, the CDR3 is TGTGCCAGCAGCCAAGCGACCAGCGGGTGGTTGCGCGAGCAGTACTTC. J is TRBJ2-7 and V is TRBV3-1, with D perhaps TRBD2 (6 bases). Germline-derived CDR1 and CDR2 are LGHDT and YNNKEL (reference sequence). V shed 1 base and J shed 6 bases, with 19 bases lying between them. The CDR3 has 16 residues.

This chain joins TRBV6-6 and TRBJ1-1; D is unresolved. CDR1 and CDR2 from the germline V gene are MNHNY and SVGAGI (reference sequence). With 2 bases removed from V and 1 base from J, the gap between germline ends came to 2 bases. The CDR3 consists of 12 residues. CDR3 DNA sequence: TGTGCCAGCAGTTACGAGAACACTGAAGCTTTCTTT. It yields the protein CASSYENTEAFF.

The chain links TRBV14 to TRBJ2-5; 11 bases match TRBD1. Trimming cost V 3 bases and J 5 bases; bases outside gene matches: 5. The CDR3 consists of 15 residues. The germline gives CDR1 SGHDN, CDR2 FVKESK. The CDR3 nucleotides are TGTGCCAGCAGCCACCGGACAGGGGGCTTGGAGACCCAGTACTTC. Protein sequence: CASSHRTGGLETQYF.

V gene TRBV12-3 or TRBV12-4 combines with J gene TRBJ1-2; perhaps TRBD1 as D (5 bases). CDR3 size: 12 residues. The germline V and J ends were trimmed by 6 bases and 8 bases, with 13 bases remaining between them. This CDR3 is CASRPPGGGYTF. CDR3 nucleotide sequence: TGTGCCAGCAGACCCCCCGGGGGAGGCTACACCTTC.

Here the CDR3 DNA reads TGTGCCAGTAGTATAAGTGGCGGACAGCCGAGATACGAGCAGTACTTC. This codes for CASSISGGQPRYEQYF. This rearrangement joins TRBV19 to TRBJ2-7; D is possibly TRBD1 (6 bases). In germline, CDR1 is LNHDA, CDR2 SQIVND (reference sequence). The CDR3 is 16 residues long. The V end was cut by 2 bases, the J end by 4 bases, with 18 bases between.

The V call is TRBV25-1, the J call TRBJ1-2; unclear D gene. The CDR3 runs to 12 residues. Germline V gene lookup returns CDR1 MGHDK and CDR2 SYGVNS. V lost 6 bases to trimming and J lost 4 bases, with 9 bases between them. The CDR3 region has the DNA TGTGCCAGCAGGACGGAAGGCTATGGCTACACCTTC. It specifies CASRTEGYGYTF.

CDR3 DNA sequence: TGTGCCAGCTCACCTCTTTTCGAACCGAACAATCAGCCCCAGCATTTT. It encodes CASSPLFEPNNQPQHF. This rearrangement joins TRBV18 to TRBJ1-5; no firm D call. This CDR3 has 16 residues. Trimming left V 3 bases short and J 3 bases short, with 15 bases between. Per germline, CDR1 KGHSH and CDR2 LQKENI.

The V and J genes are TRBV19 and TRBJ2-3, with unresolved D. V lost 3 bases and J lost 5, with 9 bases in between. The CDR3 is made up of 13 amino acids. From germline, CDR1 is LNHDA and CDR2 SQIVND (reference sequence). CDR3 coding DNA: TGTGCCAGTAGTATTGGAACGGAAGATACGCAGTATTTT. This encodes CASSIGTEDTQYF.

This clonotype came up once. This chain links TRBV4-1 with TRBJ2-7; the D call may be TRBD1 or TRBD2 (5 bases each). Trimming took off 1 base at V and 1 base at J, with 17 bases between the two ends. The germline V gene has CDR1 MGHRA and CDR2 YSYEKL. The CDR3 extends over 17 amino acids. CDR3: CASSQATRDASSYEQYF. For the CDR3, the DNA is TGCGCCAGCAGCCAAGCTACCCGGGACGCTTCTTCCTACGAGCAGTACTTC.

This sequence joins TRBV7-9 and TRBJ2-1; 7 bases agree with TRBD2. Germline V lookup: CDR1 SEHNR, CDR2 FQNEAQ (reference sequence). Unmatched junction bases numbered 10, after V lost 5 bases and J lost 0 bases. The CDR3 runs 17 residues. CDR3 loop: CASSPLRAGSSYNEQFF. Here the CDR3 DNA reads TGTGCCAGCAGCCCCCTGCGAGCGGGGAGCTCCTACAATGAGCAGTTCTTC. The full variable domain, with the rest looked up from reference TRBV7-9 and TRBJ2-1, is DTGVSQNPRHKITKRGQNVTFRCDPISEHNRLYWYRQTLGQGPEFLTYFQNEAQLEKSRLLSDRFSAERPKGSFSTLEIQRTEQGDSAMYLCASSPLRAGSSYNEQFFGPGTRLTVL.

The chain couples TRBV7-2 to TRBJ1-6, with D perhaps TRBD1 (5 bases). The V end was cut by 5 bases, the J end by 10 bases, with 21 bases between. The germline V gene has CDR1 SGHTA and CDR2 FQGNSA. This CDR3 has 16 amino acids. The CDR3 loop reads CASSALTEIHLSPLHF. DNA of the CDR3: TGTGCCAGCAGCGCCCTGACAGAAATTCATTTATCACCCCTCCACTTT.

The gene calls are TRBV24-1 and TRBJ2-7; D possibly matches TRBD1 or TRBD2 (5 bases each). There are 14 residues in the CDR3. CDR1 and CDR2 (germline): KGHDR, SFDVKD. Trimming left V 7 bases short and J 5 bases short, with 17 bases between. The CDR3 sequence: CATSHPGPGDEQYF. CDR3 DNA sequence: TGTGCCACCAGCCATCCGGGACCAGGCGACGAGCAGTACTTC.

In its sample, this clonotype was seen a few times. The chain links TRBV9 to TRBJ2-7, with D tentatively TRBD2 (5 bases). Trimming removed 5 bases at V and 0 bases at J, with 15 bases between. The CDR3 covers 15 residues. CDR1 and CDR2 (germline): SGDLS, YYNGEE. The CDR3 sequence: CASSSTSDFSYEQYF. In DNA, the CDR3 is TGTGCCAGCAGTTCCACCTCGGACTTCTCCTACGAGCAGTACTTC.